The 15 T cell receptor beta chains in this list originate from one sample, sequenced in a study of CD8+CD57+ T cells in acquired aplastic anemia (dated by TCRdb to 2017 to 2018). Sequencing was carried out with an Illumina HiSeq 2000. Genomic DNA was used as template for profiling of TCR beta VDJ combinations and CDR3 sequences. The raw public data were reprocessed by TCRdb itself: fastp quality trimming at Q25, MiXCR clonotype calling, in-frame beta chains only. CDR3 protein duplicates are merged, each entry listing the most common genes and DNA. This sample comprises 200,000 or so distinct CDR3 sequences, over 60% of them detected only once. Approximately 44% of the sample is taken by the ten largest. The source material was sorted CD4+, CD8+, or CD8+CD57+ T cells (not recorded which) from PBMCs. Receptors were obtained from a human donor with severe aplastic anemia or a healthy control (not recorded which).

The chain employs TRBV7-2 and TRBJ2-7, with 11 bases identical to TRBD2. CDR1 and CDR2 from the germline V gene are SGHTA and FQGNSA. CDR3 length equals 15 residues. V was clipped by 5 bases and J by 4 bases; unmatched bases: 7. DNA of the CDR3: TGTGCCAGCAGCCTTACTAGCGGGAGTAGGTACGAGCAGTACTTC. Protein sequence: CASSLTSGSRYEQYF.

The chain is built from TRBV9 and TRBJ2-7, with TRBD1 matching 10 bases. Germline assignment: CDR1 SGDLS and CDR2 YYNGEE. CDR3 length: 14 amino acids. V dropped 4 bases and J dropped 4; count of bases not matched to a gene: 5. The CDR3 nucleotides read TGTGCCAGCAGCCCCCGGACAGGGGGATACGAGCAGTACTTC. It encodes CASSPRTGGYEQYF.

The chain links TRBV19 to TRBJ2-7; TRBD1 matches at 9 bases. Germline V gene sequence: CDR1 LNHDA, CDR2 SQIVND (reference sequence). J gave up 7 bases and V 4 bases, and 8 bases lay outside the gene matches. The CDR3 loop spans 14 amino acids. CDR3 sequence reads: CASSRSGTGTEQYF. For the CDR3, the DNA is TGTGCCAGTAGTAGATCAGGGACAGGGACGGAGCAGTACTTC.

This chain joins TRBV19 and TRBJ2-6, with TRBD2 as a possible D gene (6 bases). V gave up 9 bases and J gave up 2 bases, with 14 bases separating them. There are 15 residues in the CDR3. CDR1 and CDR2 (germline): LNHDA, SQIVND (reference sequence). This CDR3 reads CASSAGGAGANVLTF. In DNA, the CDR3 is TGTGCCAGCTCGGCAGGAGGGGCTGGGGCCAACGTCCTGACTTTC. Supplemented by reference TRBV19 and TRBJ2-6, the full variable domain reads DGGITQSPKYLFRKEGQNVTLSCEQNLNHDAMYWYRQDPGQGLRLIYYSQIVNDFQKGDIAEGYSVSREKKESFPLTVTSAQKNPTAFYLCASSAGGAGANVLTFGAGSRLTVL.

In its sample, this clonotype was seen many times. The chain recombines TRBV10-3 with TRBJ2-1; D not certain. Germline CDR1 is ENHRY and CDR2 is SYGVKD. V dropped 1 base and J dropped 0 bases, with 13 bases sitting between them. The CDR3 runs to 17 residues. The CDR3 region has the DNA TGTGCCATCAGTGAGTTAGTGGTTGTTAGCTCCTACAATGAGCAGTTCTTC. As protein: CAISELVVVSSYNEQFF.

The table lists this clonotype with a few counts. This sequence joins TRBV24-1 and TRBJ2-7; 8 bases are a match to TRBD1. V lost 1 base and J lost 7; bases outside the gene matches: 26. CDR1 and CDR2 (germline): KGHDR, SFDVKD. This CDR3 region has 21 residues. CDR3 protein: CATSDFYPGTGRTPQWEEQYF. As DNA, the CDR3 is TGTGCCACCAGTGATTTCTACCCCGGGACAGGTCGTACCCCGCAGTGGGAAGAGCAGTACTTC.

The chain employs TRBV5-1 and TRBJ2-1; 9 bases agree with TRBD1. CDR3 length: 16 amino acids. The ends lost 1 base at V and 5 bases at J; junction bases unmatched: 7. Germline-derived CDR1 and CDR2 are SGHRS and YFSETQ. In nucleotides, the CDR3 is TGCGCCAGCAGCTTGATGGTTGGGACAGGGAACAATGAGCAGTTCTTC. Translating gives CASSLMVGTGNNEQFF.

The chain combines TRBV7-4 with TRBJ1-5, with TRBD1 identical over 9 bases. This CDR3 comprises 16 residues. The junction had 14 bases not matched to a gene; V was cut back by 5 bases and J by 9 bases. Germline CDR1 SGHVT, CDR2 SQSDAQ. CDR3 sequence (DNA): TGTGCCAGCAGCCCACGCCGGGACAGGGAAATTGTGCCCCAGCATTTT. This encodes CASSPRRDREIVPQHF.

The rearrangement links TRBV20-1 to TRBJ1-5; 10 bases fit TRBD1. This CDR3 region has 14 residues. Germline trimming cut 6 bases from V and 5 bases from J; bases unmatched to any gene: 7. Germline CDR1 reads DFQATT; CDR2 reads SNEGSKA (reference sequence). The CDR3 loop reads CSAKDRGQYQPQHF. The CDR3 DNA follows: TGCAGTGCCAAAGACAGGGGGCAATATCAGCCCCAGCATTTT.

At least ten counts were recorded for this clonotype. The chain recombines TRBV7-3 with TRBJ2-2; no reliable D call. This CDR3 contains 15 residues. Looked up from germline, CDR1 is SGHTA and CDR2 is FQGTGA. With 5 bases removed from V and 3 bases from J, the gap between germline ends came to 13 bases. CDR3 sequence: CASSPDLGYTGELFF. CDR3 in DNA: TGTGCCAGCAGCCCTGACCTAGGGTACACCGGGGAGCTGTTTTTT.

This rearrangement joins TRBV15 to TRBJ1-2; 8 positions match TRBD1. The J segment lost 6 bases and the V segment lost 5 bases, leaving 8 bases of the junction unmatched. Germline CDR1 reads LNHNV; CDR2 reads YYDKDF (reference sequence). The CDR3 covers 14 residues. CDR3 protein: CATSERKTGDGYTF. DNA of the CDR3: TGTGCCACCAGCGAAAGGAAGACAGGGGATGGCTACACCTTC.

This chain links TRBV7-9 with TRBJ1-5; D unclear. Germline-derived CDR1 and CDR2 are SEHNR and FQNEAQ (reference sequence). Deletions cut 1 base from V and 1 base from J, with 8 bases between. This CDR3 has 15 residues. In DNA, the CDR3 is TGTGCCAGCAGCTTAGATGGGAAAAGCAATCAGCCCCAGCATTTT. Translated: CASSLDGKSNQPQHF.

This clonotype was observed a single time. The chain couples TRBV29-1 to TRBJ2-7; 8 bases are a match to TRBD1. There are 12 residues in the CDR3. Germline-derived CDR1 and CDR2 are SQVTM and ANQGSEA. V shed 6 bases and J 7 bases; nucleotides not matched to a gene: 8. The CDR3 loop is CSVRTGMEEQYF. In DNA form, the CDR3 reads TGCAGCGTACGGACAGGGATGGAGGAGCAGTACTTC.

J is TRBJ2-2 and V is TRBV5-8; 8 nucleotides line up with TRBD2. Germline CDR1 reads SGHTS; CDR2 reads YDEGEE. The length of the CDR3 is 14 residues. J was trimmed by 5 bases and V by 4 bases; bases with no gene match: 4. This CDR3 is CASSQSGRTGELFF. Here the CDR3 DNA reads TGTGCCAGCAGCCAGAGCGGGAGAACCGGGGAGCTGTTTTTT. Variable domain in full (rest from reference TRBV5-8 and TRBJ2-2): EAGVTQSPTHLIKTRGQQATLRCSPISGHTSVYWYQQALGLGLQFLLWYDEGEERNRGNFPPRFSGRQFPNYSSELNVNALELEDSALYLCASSQSGRTGELFFGEGSRLTVL.

The V and J genes are TRBV20-1 and TRBJ2-5; possible D gene TRBD1, 5 bases. The CDR3 extends over 12 amino acids. The germline CDR1 and CDR2 sequences are DFQATT and SNEGSKA (reference sequence). CDR3 region: CGTKGYSETQYF. CDR3 nucleotide sequence: TGCGGTACAAAGGGGTATTCAGAGACCCAGTACTTC.